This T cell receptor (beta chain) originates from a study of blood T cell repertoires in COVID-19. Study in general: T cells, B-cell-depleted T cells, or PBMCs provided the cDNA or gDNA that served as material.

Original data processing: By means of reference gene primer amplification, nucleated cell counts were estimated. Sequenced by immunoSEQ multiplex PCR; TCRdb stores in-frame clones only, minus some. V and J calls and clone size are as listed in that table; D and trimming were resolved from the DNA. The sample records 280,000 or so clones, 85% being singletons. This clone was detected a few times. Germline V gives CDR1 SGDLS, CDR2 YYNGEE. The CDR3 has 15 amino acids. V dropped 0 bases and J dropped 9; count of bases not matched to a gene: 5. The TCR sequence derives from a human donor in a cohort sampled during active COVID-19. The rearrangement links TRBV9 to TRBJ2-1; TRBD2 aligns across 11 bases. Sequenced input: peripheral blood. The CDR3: CASSVELAGDREQFF. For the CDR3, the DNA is TGTGCCAGCAGCGTAGAACTAGCGGGAGATCGTGAGCAGTTCTTC.